A selection of T cell receptor beta chains follows, all from one sample in a study of Ad26.COV2.S vaccination and SARS-CoV-2 variants. Libraries were prepared by immunoSEQ multiplex PCR; TCRdb keeps only in-frame clonotypes and omits some of them. The table records approximately 300,000 clones, approximately 80% of them present only once. Specimen: peripheral blood, collected in a trial of Ad26.COV2.S vaccine versus placebo. The source is a person between 18 and 60 years old who received the Ad26.COV2.S COVID-19 vaccine or a placebo. Both conserved end residues are part of each CDR3. A D gene is named only where the DNA matches it firmly. Rows give clone size only sometimes, using once, few, many, or a class for an expanded clone.

V,J,size,D,length,DNA,CDR3
TRBV11-3,TRBJ2-4,-,TRBD1,17,TGTGCCAGCAGCTTAAAAGGGCAGGGGGACGGCAAAAACATTCAGTACTTC,CASSLKGQGDGKNIQYF
TRBV20-1,TRBJ2-2,-,-,15,TGCAGTGCTAGTGAACCGGGGTTGGGCACCGGGGAGCTGTTTTTT,CSASEPGLGTGELFF
TRBV9,TRBJ1-2,-,TRBD1,16,TGTGCCAGCAGCGCCTACGGCGAATTTACAGGGGATGGCTACACCTTC,CASSAYGEFTGDGYTF
TRBV7-8,TRBJ2-2,-,TRBD2,17,TGTGCCAGCAGCTCCCGCCGAGCGGGGGCGAACACCGGGGAGCTGTTTTTT,CASSSRRAGANTGELFF
TRBV28,TRBJ2-1,-,-,16,TGTGCCAGCAGTGGGGCAGGGGCAAGAGTATACAATGAGCAGTTCTTC,CASSGAGARVYNEQFF
TRBV7-9,TRBJ2-5,-,-,14,TGTGCCAGCAGCTCGATCCCTGGAATGGAGACCCAGTACTTC,CASSSIPGMETQYF
TRBV2,TRBJ1-1,-,TRBD1,14,TGTGCCAGCAGTGCCCCAGGGGGCAACACTGAAGCTTTCTTT,CASSAPGGNTEAFF
TRBV7-9,TRBJ1-5,-,-,14,TGTGCCAGCAGCCCGGGGAGGGGCAATCAGCCCCAGCATTTT,CASSPGRGNQPQHF
TRBV6-1,TRBJ2-1,-,-,16,TGTGCCAGCAGTGACCTAAGGCAGGCTGACGGGAATGAGCAGTTCTTC,CASSDLRQADGNEQFF
TRBV6-1,TRBJ2-1,-,TRBD2,14,TGTGCCAGCAGTGAAGCGGGACTAGATAGTGAGCAGTTCTTC,CASSEAGLDSEQFF
TRBV28,TRBJ1-2,-,-,13,TGTGCCAGCAAAGATCGTTATAACTATGGCTACACCTTC,CASKDRYNYGYTF
TRBV18,TRBJ2-3,-,-,13,TGTGCCAGCTCACCGGACTTAGCTGATACGCAGTATTTT,CASSPDLADTQYF
TRBV7-3,TRBJ2-1,-,TRBD1,15,TGTGCCAGCAGCCGGACAGGGAGCTCCTACAATGAGCAGTTCTTC,CASSRTGSSYNEQFF
TRBV28,TRBJ2-5,-,-,15,TGTGCCAGCAGTTTATACACAGGGCCCCAAGAGACCCAGTACTTC,CASSLYTGPQETQYF
TRBV3-1/TRBV3-2,TRBJ2-6,-,-,16,TGTGCCAGCAGCCCAGGACAGTACTCTGGGGCCAACGTCCTGACTTTC,CASSPGQYSGANVLTF
TRBV27,TRBJ1-2,-,TRBD1,14,TGTGCCAGCAGTCCTACGGACAGGGGGCATGGCTACACCTTC,CASSPTDRGHGYTF
TRBV11-2,TRBJ2-7,few,-,15,TGTGCCAGCAGCTTAGATCTCGGGCTGGTCTACGAGCAGTACTTC,CASSLDLGLVYEQYF
TRBV28,TRBJ2-7,few,-,12,TGTGCCAGCAGCGGCGGCCCCTACGAGCAGTACTTC,CASSGGPYEQYF
TRBV19,TRBJ2-7,-,-,13,TGTGCCACTGGGGACCGACTCTCCTACGAGCAGTACTTC,CATGDRLSYEQYF
TRBV7-9,TRBJ2-7,-,-,12,TGTGCCAGCAGCTCTACGTCATCCGAGCAGTACTTC,CASSSTSSEQYF
TRBV4-1,TRBJ2-3,-,TRBD2,19,TGCGCCAGCAGCCAAGATATGGCTAGCGGGGGTTTCCGCACAGATACGCAGTATTTT,CASSQDMASGGFRTDTQYF
TRBV14,TRBJ2-2,-,-,15,TGTGCCAGCAGCCATTCTGGGATCCTCACCGGGGAGCTGTTTTTT,CASSHSGILTGELFF
TRBV19,TRBJ2-7,once,-,16,TGTGCCAGTAGCGTCCGGGTCGGTTGGCAGGGCGGCGAGCAGTACTTC,CASSVRVGWQGGEQYF
TRBV4-2,TRBJ2-3,-,-,15,TGTGCCAGCAGCCAAGATTTGGAGGGCGCAGATACGCAGTATTTT,CASSQDLEGADTQYF
TRBV28,TRBJ2-7,-,-,15,TGTGCCAGCAGTTTTGGGGCAGGGTCCTCCTACGAGCAGTACTTC,CASSFGAGSSYEQYF
TRBV7-2,TRBJ1-3,-,TRBD1,16,TGTGCCAGCAGCGAGTACGGGTCAGGGGGAGGAAACACCATATATTTT,CASSEYGSGGGNTIYF
TRBV28,TRBJ1-3,-,-,14,TGTGCCAGCAGTGCGTATGGCTCTGGAAACACCATATATTTT,CASSAYGSGNTIYF
TRBV5-4,TRBJ2-3,once,TRBD1,16,TGTGCCAGCAGCTTGGCAGGGACAGGGAGACCAGATACGCAGTATTTT,CASSLAGTGRPDTQYF
TRBV10-3,TRBJ1-3,-,-,17,TGTGCCATCAGTGAGTCGATTCCGGGCTGGGCCGGAAACACCATATATTTT,CAISESIPGWAGNTIYF
TRBV27,TRBJ1-1,-,-,13,TGTGCCAGCAGTTTAAGACGAAACACTGAAGCTTTCTTT,CASSLRRNTEAFF
TRBV5-4,TRBJ2-2,-,-,14,TGTGCCAGCAGCTTAAGCGCGAACACCGGGGAGCTGTTTTTT,CASSLSANTGELFF
TRBV5-1,TRBJ1-2,-,-,14,TGCGCCAGCAGCCCGCAGACTTCTAACTATGGCTACACCTTC,CASSPQTSNYGYTF
TRBV6-1,TRBJ2-6,-,-,14,TGTGCCAGCAGTGAGACCTCTGGGGCCAACGTCCTGACTTTC,CASSETSGANVLTF
TRBV5-5,TRBJ1-5,many,-,17,TGTGCCAGCAGCTTGGGACACCGCGGGGGGAGCAATCAGCCCCAGCATTTT,CASSLGHRGGSNQPQHF
TRBV15,TRBJ1-2,-,-,11,TGTGCCACCAGCAATAACGGCGGCTACACCTTC,CATSNNGGYTF
TRBV7-8,TRBJ1-6,-,TRBD1,14,TGTGCCAGCAGCACGGACAGGGGGGATTCACCCCTCCACTTT,CASSTDRGDSPLHF
TRBV27,TRBJ1-4,once,-,16,TGTGCCAGCAGTTTAAGGGTCAGGAACTCTTTTGAAAAACTGTTTTTT,CASSLRVRNSFEKLFF
TRBV7-2,TRBJ2-1,-,-,17,TGTGCCAGCAGCTTAGATCTAGGGTCCCGCCCCTACAATGAGCAGTTCTTC,CASSLDLGSRPYNEQFF
TRBV28,TRBJ1-5,-,-,15,TGTGCCAGCAGTTCCACAGGTGATAGCAATCAGCCCCAGCATTTT,CASSSTGDSNQPQHF
TRBV7-9,TRBJ2-3,-,TRBD1,16,TGTGCCAGCAGCTTCGGGACAGGCTTGATCACAGATACGCAGTATTTT,CASSFGTGLITDTQYF
TRBV4-2,TRBJ2-1,once,TRBD2,14,TGTGCCAGCAGATACGGGGGGGCTAACAATGAGCAGTTCTTC,CASRYGGANNEQFF
TRBV3-1/TRBV3-2,TRBJ1-4,-,TRBD1,18,TGTGCCAGCAGCCAATGGGGACAGCGAACTCCAACTAATGAAAAACTGTTTTTT,CASSQWGQRTPTNEKLFF
TRBV27,TRBJ2-5,-,TRBD1,15,TGTGCCAGCAGTTCCTTGGACAGGGTGAAAGAGACCCAGTACTTC,CASSSLDRVKETQYF
TRBV14,TRBJ2-7,-,TRBD1,14,TGTGCCAGCAGCCAACCAGGACAGGGCCCCGAGCAGTACTTC,CASSQPGQGPEQYF
TRBV5-4,TRBJ2-3,-,TRBD2,17,TGTGCCAGCAGCTTGGGGTCTAGCGGGGGGGTTTCAGATACGCAGTATTTT,CASSLGSSGGVSDTQYF